The 28 T cell receptor beta chains below were found in one sample sequenced in a study of PD-1 blockade in classical Hodgkin lymphoma. Some clones are missing from TCRdb's copy, which holds only in-frame ones; the method was immunoSEQ multiplex PCR. The repertoire has some 25,000 clones, about 91% of them found once; the top ten carry roughly 6.3%. Following autologous stem cell transplantation, relapse occurred in every patient, and exposure to brentuximab vedotin varied. CD8+ T cells were isolated from thawed PBMCs by magnetic negative selection. Source: CD8+ T cells from blood, taken at baseline. These receptors came from a human donor with classical Hodgkin lymphoma.

Points on this clone: The CDR3 carries no conserved terminal phenylalanine or tryptophan, so it likely arises from a read error. The rearrangement links TRBV7-9 to TRBJ2-7; 9 nucleotides line up with TRBD2. This CDR3 comprises 14 residues. Germline V gene lookup returns CDR1 SEHNR and CDR2 FQNEAQ (reference sequence). Losses at the gene ends were 4 bases for V and 6 bases for J; bases not matched to a gene: 7. The CDR3 here is CASSSPSGTREQYL. The CDR3 DNA is TGTGCCAGCAGCTCTCCTAGCGGGACCCGCGAGCAGTACCTC.

The chain combines TRBV9 with TRBJ1-4, with D unclear. The V end lost 0 bases, the J end lost 0 bases, and 6 bases lay between the germline ends. The CDR3 extends over 15 amino acids. Looked up from germline, CDR1 is SGDLS and CDR2 is YYNGEE. The CDR3 nucleotides read TGTGCCAGCAGCGTAGCCGGCGCAACTAATGAAAAACTGTTTTTT. Its protein product is CASSVAGATNEKLFF.

This clone has only a few counts. The chain is built from TRBV9 and TRBJ2-1; 7 bases line up with TRBD2. In germline, CDR1 is SGDLS, CDR2 YYNGEE. The CDR3 contains 15 residues. The V gene end was trimmed by 4 bases and the J gene end by 9 bases; junction bases not matched to a gene: 13. CDR3 amino acids: CASSPVGPSGAEQFF. DNA of the CDR3: TGTGCCAGCAGCCCCGTAGGGCCTAGCGGAGCTGAGCAGTTCTTC.

This clone was seen only a few times. The chain uses TRBV14 and TRBJ1-3; D unresolved. V lost 1 base, J lost 8 bases, and 6 bases lay in between. Germline-derived CDR1 and CDR2 are SGHDN and FVKESK. The CDR3 totals 12 residues. CDR3: CASSQAPDTIYF. In DNA form, the CDR3 reads TGTGCCAGCAGCCAAGCTCCCGACACCATATATTTT.

V usage is TRBV6-6 and J usage is TRBJ2-7; no clear D gene. This CDR3 is built from 13 residues. V was trimmed by 4 bases and J by 0 bases, leaving 7 bases between them. Germline lookup yields CDR1 MNHNY and CDR2 SVGAGI (reference sequence). This chain's CDR3 is CASSFSLSYEQYF. CDR3 nucleotide sequence: TGTGCCAGCAGTTTTAGCCTCTCCTACGAGCAGTACTTC.

This chain joins TRBV5-1 and TRBJ2-5; D might be TRBD1 or TRBD2, each matching 5 bases. The CDR3 extends over 16 amino acids. The germline V gene encodes CDR1 SGHRS and CDR2 YFSETQ. Trimming took off 0 bases at V and 5 bases at J, with 17 bases between the two ends. Written as DNA, the CDR3 is TGCGCCAGCAGCTTGGAATCCGGGACGGTAGGGGAGACCCAGTACTTC. This encodes CASSLESGTVGETQYF.

The chain recombines TRBV13 with TRBJ2-1, with D possibly called TRBD1 or TRBD2 (6 bases each). Germline V gene lookup returns CDR1 PRHDT and CDR2 FYEKMQ (reference sequence). V lost 5 bases and J 8 bases, leaving 19 bases between the germline ends. The CDR3 consists of 15 residues. This CDR3 reads CASSTAGQGIDEQFF. The CDR3 DNA reads as TGTGCCAGCAGCACGGCGGGACAAGGGATCGATGAGCAGTTCTTC. The whole variable domain, filled in from reference TRBV13 and TRBJ2-1, reads AAGVIQSPRHLIKEKRETATLKCYPIPRHDTVYWYQQGPGQDPQFLISFYEKMQSDKGSIPDRFSAQQFSDYHSELNMSSLELGDSALYFCASSTAGQGIDEQFFGPGTRLTVL.

The chain is built from TRBV11-3 and TRBJ2-1; D is perhaps TRBD2 (6 bases). In germline, CDR1 is SGHNT, CDR2 YENEEA. This CDR3 has 13 residues. With 5 bases removed from V and 4 bases from J, the gap between germline ends came to 9 bases. The CDR3 protein is CASSRLAYNEQFF. CDR3 nucleotide sequence: TGTGCCAGCAGCCGTCTAGCGTACAATGAGCAGTTCTTC.

The V call is TRBV5-8, the J call TRBJ1-3, with D unresolved. The V gene's germline CDR1 is SGHTS and CDR2 YDEGEE. The CDR3 consists of 14 residues. Trimming removed 1 base at V and 0 bases at J, with 5 bases between. The CDR3 bases are TGTGCCAGCAGCTTGAGAGTCTCTGGAAACACCATATATTTT. It encodes CASSLRVSGNTIYF.

V gene TRBV7-3 combines with J gene TRBJ2-7, with D tentatively TRBD2 (7 bases). The CDR3 extends over 14 amino acids. Germline assignment: CDR1 SGHTA and CDR2 FQGTGA. Trimming stripped 5 bases from V and 3 bases from J, with 14 bases between. This chain's CDR3 is CASSPGGGNYEQYF. CDR3 in DNA: TGTGCCAGCAGCCCGGGGGGCGGAAACTACGAGCAGTACTTC.

The count of this clone is one. The V and J genes are TRBV7-3 and TRBJ2-2; 8 positions match TRBD2. The CDR3 consists of 20 residues. Trimming at V came to 2 bases and at J to 7 bases, leaving 21 bases not matched to a gene. The germline CDR1 and CDR2 sequences are SGHTA and FQGTGA. CDR3 nucleotides: TGTGCCAGCAGCTTATTCCCGGACAGTCATGCGGGGGGAGTTGTCGGGGAGCTGTTTTTT. It encodes CASSLFPDSHAGGVVGELFF.

The chain uses TRBV7-9 and TRBJ1-2; the match to TRBD1 covers 8 bases. The germline CDR1 and CDR2 sequences are SEHNR and FQNEAQ (reference sequence). CDR3 length: 16 residues. Trimming removed 5 bases from V and 0 bases from J; junction bases left unmatched: 8. For the CDR3, the DNA is TGTGCCAGCAGCACGGGGGGACAGGCAGCTAACTATGGCTACACCTTC. It encodes CASSTGGQAANYGYTF.

The CDR3 region is CASSFPPLAENLQETQYF. The CDR3 DNA reads TGTGCCAGCAGCTTTCCACCACTAGCGGAAAATTTACAAGAGACCCAGTACTTC. The V gene is TRBV7-9, the J gene TRBJ2-5; TRBD2 matches at 8 bases. The CDR3 sequence is 18 residues long. V dropped 3 bases and J dropped 2; count of bases not matched to a gene: 14. From germline, CDR1 is SEHNR and CDR2 FQNEAQ (reference sequence).

The chain employs TRBV6-1 and TRBJ1-2; D gene uncertain. Germline-derived CDR1 and CDR2 are MNHNS and SASEGT. The CDR3 sequence is 14 residues long. V shed 1 base and J shed 4 bases, with 10 bases lying between them. This CDR3 reads CASSEGEGSYGYTF. For the CDR3, the DNA is TGTGCCAGCAGTGAAGGGGAAGGGTCCTATGGCTACACCTTC.

V is TRBV12-5 and J is TRBJ2-1, with 11 bases fitting TRBD2. Germline V lookup: CDR1 LGHNT, CDR2 FRNRAP. The CDR3 runs 16 residues. Trimming removed 1 base from V and 4 bases from J; junction bases left unmatched: 3. As DNA, the CDR3 is TGTGCTAGTGGTTTGGAACTAGCGGGAGTTTACAATGAGCAGTTCTTC. Translation: CASGLELAGVYNEQFF. The full variable domain, with the rest looked up from reference TRBV12-5 and TRBJ2-1, is DARVTQTPRHKVTEMGQEVTMRCQPILGHNTVFWYRQTMMQGLELLAYFRNRAPLDDSGMPKDRFSAEMPDATLATLKIQPSEPRDSAVYFCASGLELAGVYNEQFFGPGTRLTVL.

The chain joins TRBV7-9 to TRBJ2-5; D remains ambiguous. Germline V gene sequence: CDR1 SEHNR, CDR2 FQNEAQ (reference sequence). There are 13 residues in the CDR3. V was cut by 2 bases and J by 2 bases, with 6 bases left in between. In nucleotides, the CDR3 is TGTGCCAGCAGCTTAAGAGGACAAGAGACCCAGTACTTC. Translating gives CASSLRGQETQYF.

The rearrangement uses TRBV7-8 and TRBJ2-5; the D is unclear. CDR1 is SGHVS and CDR2 is FQNEAQ in the germline V gene. The CDR3 contains 16 residues. Trimming shortened V by 5 bases and J by 4 bases, and 20 bases separated the two germline ends. CDR3 sequence (DNA): TGTGCCAGCAGCGCTGGGGTTTTGCGGATTTCAGAGACCCAGTACTTC. Amino acid sequence: CASSAGVLRISETQYF.

J is TRBJ1-3 and V is TRBV7-2; no definite D call. Germline-derived CDR1 and CDR2 are SGHTA and FQGNSA. The length of the CDR3 is 14 residues. V was clipped by 2 bases and J by 2 bases, with 7 bases between them. The CDR3 region is CASSLFLAGNTIYF. CDR3 nucleotides: TGTGCCAGCAGCTTATTCTTAGCTGGAAACACCATATATTTT.

The chain recombines TRBV9 with TRBJ2-3; 8 bases are shared with TRBD2. CDR3 size: 14 residues. The V and J ends lost 3 bases and 6 bases, in that order; junction bases with no gene match: 6. CDR1 is SGDLS and CDR2 is YYNGEE in the germline V gene. Here the CDR3 DNA reads TGTGCCAGCAGCGCAGCGGGAGTTTTTGATACGCAGTATTTT. Its protein product is CASSAAGVFDTQYF.

The chain uses TRBV27 and TRBJ2-4; TRBD2 might be the D (5 bases). The CDR3 sequence is 16 residues long. CDR1 and CDR2 from the germline V gene are MNHEY and SMNVEV (reference sequence). Deletions cut 5 bases from V and 0 bases from J, with 14 bases between. CDR3 sequence: CASSPDFPLAKNIQYF. Written as DNA, the CDR3 is TGTGCCAGCAGTCCGGACTTCCCTTTAGCCAAAAACATTCAGTACTTC.

V is TRBV27 and J is TRBJ2-1; 10 bases line up with TRBD2. Germline CDR1 reads MNHEY; CDR2 reads SMNVEV (reference sequence). The CDR3 runs to 15 residues. Losses at the gene ends were 5 bases for V and 4 bases for J; bases not matched to a gene: 5. The CDR3, as DNA: TGTGCCAGCAGTCTTCTAGCGGGGGTTTACAATGAGCAGTTCTTC. Amino acids: CASSLLAGVYNEQFF.

V gene TRBV28 combines with J gene TRBJ2-7, with D unresolved. This CDR3 spans 16 amino acids. V lost 1 base and J 0 bases, leaving 13 bases between the germline ends. Germline CDR1 reads MDHEN; CDR2 reads SYDVKM. This CDR3 reads CASSLYVPSSSYEQYF. DNA for the CDR3: TGTGCCAGCAGTTTATACGTTCCTTCCAGCTCCTACGAGCAGTACTTC.

The chain joins TRBV19 to TRBJ1-2; unclear D gene. The germline V gene has CDR1 LNHDA and CDR2 SQIVND (reference sequence). CDR3 size: 14 residues. The V end lost 6 bases, the J end lost 0 bases, and 11 bases lay between the germline ends. The CDR3 protein is CASSWRLANYGYTF. The CDR3 DNA reads TGTGCCAGTAGCTGGAGGTTAGCTAACTATGGCTACACCTTC.

The rearrangement uses TRBV6-5 and TRBJ1-1, with a tentative D call TRBD1 (6 bases). Looked up from germline, CDR1 is MNHEY and CDR2 is SVGAGI. The CDR3 spans 15 residues. V gave up 0 bases and J gave up 4 bases, with 12 bases separating them. This chain's CDR3 is CASSYSRTAGTEAFF. CDR3 DNA: TGTGCCAGCAGTTACTCGCGGACAGCGGGCACTGAAGCTTTCTTT.

The rearrangement uses TRBV7-2 and TRBJ2-3, with a possible D match to TRBD2 (7 bases). This CDR3 is built from 16 residues. The germline V gene has CDR1 SGHTA and CDR2 FQGNSA. The V end was cut by 6 bases, the J end by 6 bases, with 22 bases between. In DNA, the CDR3 is TGTGCCAGCAGGTGGATTACAGGGCGGGAGAGGGATACGCAGTATTTT. Translating it yields CASRWITGRERDTQYF.

The chain is built from TRBV5-1 and TRBJ2-3, with D perhaps given as TRBD1 or TRBD2 (5 bases each). Between the trimmed V and J ends, which lost 2 bases and 0 bases, there was a span of 10 bases. Germline-derived CDR1 and CDR2 are SGHRS and YFSETQ. The length of the CDR3 is 15 residues. The CDR3 region is CASSLGTASTDTQYF. The CDR3 DNA reads as TGCGCCAGCAGCTTAGGGACGGCTAGCACAGATACGCAGTATTTT.

V usage is TRBV9 and J usage is TRBJ2-1; D may correspond to TRBD1 or TRBD2 (5 bases each). Germline lookup yields CDR1 SGDLS and CDR2 YYNGEE. CDR3 length: 17 amino acids. Trimming shortened V by 2 bases and J by 10 bases, and 25 bases separated the two germline ends. CDR3 sequence: CASSVLTSPGPLGEQFF. CDR3 bases: TGTGCCAGCAGCGTCCTCACCTCGCCGGGACCCTTAGGGGAGCAGTTCTTC. Supplemented by reference TRBV9 and TRBJ2-1, the full variable domain reads DSGVTQTPKHLITATGQRVTLRCSPRSGDLSVYWYQQSLDQGLQFLIQYYNGEERAKGNILERFSAQQFPDLHSELNLSSLELGDSALYFCASSVLTSPGPLGEQFFGPGTRLTVL.

In this sample, this clone turned up a few times. This chain uses TRBV6-1 with TRBJ1-5; D unresolved. The germline V and J ends were trimmed by 6 bases and 5 bases, with 17 bases remaining between them. This CDR3 spans 15 amino acids. Looked up from germline, CDR1 is MNHNS and CDR2 is SASEGT. In DNA, the CDR3 is TGTGCCAGCAGCGGCCTTGTGGGTTCGCATCAGCCCCAGCATTTT. Protein product: CASSGLVGSHQPQHF.